The 8 T cell receptor beta chains presented below share a single source sample, sequenced in a study of regulatory T cells in long-lasting Graves disease. The time point is: newly diagnosed GD, antithyroid drugs for less than 3 months. PBMC RNA served as the TCR library source. Through Arm-PCR of CDR3 regions and iRepertoire HTBI primers, TCR beta libraries were built. Each CDR3 protein is one row after TCRdb ran MiXCR on the multiplex PCR reads. The profile covers roughly 400,000 distinct CDR3 sequences, with 15% appearing a single time and approximately 7.6% taken by the ten largest. This sample was shared with a second study, whose subject was T cells in Graves' hyperthyroidism and ophthalmopathy.

Specimen: peripheral blood mononuclear cells (PBMCs), collected at new diagnosis, from a patient treated with antithyroid drugs. Every receptor here comes from a woman aged 40 to 50 with Graves disease.

This clonotype was detected only a few times. The chain joins TRBV29-1 to TRBJ2-3; weak D call: TRBD2 (5 bases). Germline values: CDR1 SQVTM, CDR2 ANQGSEA. The CDR3 totals 12 residues. Trimming pared 6 bases from V and 4 bases from J, leaving 11 bases between. As DNA, the CDR3 is TGCAGCGTAGAGAGGGATCCAGATACGCAGTATTTT. This codes for CSVERDPDTQYF.

This clonotype occurred many times. The rearrangement uses TRBV10-2 and TRBJ1-2; TRBD1 aligns across 12 bases. With V trimmed by 3 bases and J by 8 bases, 7 bases remained unmatched. Germline CDR1 reads WSHSY; CDR2 reads SAAADI. The CDR3 has 15 amino acids. The chain's CDR3 is CASSDWDRGLGGYTF. The CDR3 DNA follows: TGCGCCAGCAGTGATTGGGACAGGGGGCTCGGGGGCTACACCTTC.

This clonotype was detected many times. This chain uses TRBV27 with TRBJ1-5; 9 bases line up with TRBD1. In germline, CDR1 is MNHEY, CDR2 SMNVEV (reference sequence). The J segment lost 7 bases and the V segment lost 9 bases, leaving 16 bases of the junction unmatched. This CDR3 contains 16 residues. The CDR3 nucleotides are TGTGCCAGTAGACGTCCCGGGACAGGGATCGGCCAGCCCCAGCATTTT. This translates into CASRRPGTGIGQPQHF.

There are a few counts of this clonotype. The chain links TRBV6-5 to TRBJ2-2; D perhaps matches TRBD2 (5 bases). Germline V gene lookup returns CDR1 MNHEY and CDR2 SVGAGI. V lost 5 bases to trimming and J lost 6 bases, with 19 bases between them. There are 16 residues in the CDR3. The CDR3 region is CASSPSRAAGPGELFF. CDR3 nucleotides: TGTGCCAGCAGTCCTTCTAGGGCTGCGGGCCCCGGGGAGCTGTTTTTT.

This clonotype turned up a few times. The CDR3 protein is CASLPPASSYEQYF. CDR3 in DNA: TGTGCCTCTCTCCCTCCCGCGAGCTCCTACGAGCAGTACTTC. The chain carries TRBV6-1 and TRBJ2-7; D not resolved. V lost 11 bases and J 0 bases, leaving 17 bases between the germline ends. The CDR3 has 14 amino acids. Per germline, CDR1 MNHNS and CDR2 SASEGT.

This clonotype was observed at least ten times. CDR3 in DNA: TGTGCCAGCAGAAAGACTAGCACCGAGCAGTACTTC. This translates into CASRKTSTEQYF. The chain is built from TRBV12-3 or TRBV12-4 and TRBJ2-7; TRBD2 matches at 7 bases. The CDR3 loop spans 12 amino acids. V shed 6 bases and J 6 bases; nucleotides not matched to a gene: 5.

This clonotype was found many times. This sequence joins TRBV12-3 or TRBV12-4 and TRBJ2-4; D perhaps matches TRBD2 (8 bases). V was clipped by 4 bases and J by 0 bases, with 25 bases between them. This CDR3 is built from 20 residues. The CDR3 loop is CASSYKGLDRVKQAKNIQYF. The CDR3 DNA sequence: TGTGCCAGCAGTTATAAGGGACTAGACAGGGTAAAACAAGCCAAAAACATTCAGTACTTC.

Remarks on this clonotype: A much larger clonotype is one base distant, so this may be a read error. The chain is built from TRBV7-8 and TRBJ2-1, with D possibly being TRBD2 (5 bases). V was trimmed by 5 bases and J by 9 bases, leaving 14 bases between them. The CDR3 is 13 amino acids. Germline CDR1 and CDR2: SGHVS and FQNEAQ. The DNA for the CDR3 is TGTGCCAGCAGCCCGGACTCCCCCGGTGAGCAGTTCTTC. It codes for CASSPDSPGEQFF. The full variable domain, rest sourced from reference TRBV7-8 and TRBJ2-1, is GAGVSQSPRYKVAKRGQDVALRCDPISGHVSLFWYQQALGQGPEFLTYFQNEAQLDKSGLPSDRFFAERPEGSVSTLKIQRTQQEDSAVYLCASSPDSPGEQFFGPGTRLTVL.